This T cell receptor beta chain appears in the sequencing data of a study of OX40 agonist ivuxolimab in advanced cancers. TCRdb's copy holds only in-frame clones and misses some; the assay was immunoSEQ multiplex PCR. The sample gives 100,000 or so clones, 70% to 90% of which show up once; approximately 0.15% is in the top ten. In germline, CDR1 is SEHNR, CDR2 FQNEAQ (reference sequence). Trimming removed 1 base from V and 5 bases from J, with 5 bases in between. The CDR3 extends over 13 amino acids. The sequence was obtained from an adult with an advanced solid tumor such as melanoma, head and neck, liver or kidney cancer. The chain recombines TRBV7-9 with TRBJ2-2; D uncertain. The sequencing used CD4+ or CD8+ T cells sorted from blood, collected in a trial of the OX40 agonist ivuxolimab. The CDR3: CASSLVQTGELFF. The DNA of the CDR3 is TGTGCCAGCAGCTTAGTTCAGACCGGGGAGCTGTTTTTT.